This T cell receptor (beta chain) was found in a study of CD8+CD57+ T cells in acquired aplastic anemia. About the research overall: The sorted CD4+ and CD8+ cells yielded an average around 3.2 ug of DNA. Findings and caveats of the study: Found in both controls and patients were some 31 CD8+ CDR3 sequences.

This CDR3 is 15 amino acids long. V was trimmed by 6 bases and J by 3 bases, leaving 12 bases between them. According to the study, genomic DNA was the template for TCR beta VDJ and CDR3 profiling. TCRdb redid the calling of the reads with MiXCR, one entry per CDR3 protein. The sample carries approximately 170,000 distinct CDR3 sequences, about half recorded once. Turning to this clonotype: Its antigen remains unknown.

The sample comprised sorted CD4+, CD8+, or CD8+CD57+ T cells (not recorded which) from PBMCs. V is TRBV12-3 or TRBV12-4 and J is TRBJ1-6; no definite D call. The source is a human donor in good health, serving as a control. This CDR3 reads CASSFGTVYNSPLHF. CDR3 sequence (DNA): TGTGCCAGCAGCTTTGGCACAGTCTATAATTCACCCCTCCACTTT.